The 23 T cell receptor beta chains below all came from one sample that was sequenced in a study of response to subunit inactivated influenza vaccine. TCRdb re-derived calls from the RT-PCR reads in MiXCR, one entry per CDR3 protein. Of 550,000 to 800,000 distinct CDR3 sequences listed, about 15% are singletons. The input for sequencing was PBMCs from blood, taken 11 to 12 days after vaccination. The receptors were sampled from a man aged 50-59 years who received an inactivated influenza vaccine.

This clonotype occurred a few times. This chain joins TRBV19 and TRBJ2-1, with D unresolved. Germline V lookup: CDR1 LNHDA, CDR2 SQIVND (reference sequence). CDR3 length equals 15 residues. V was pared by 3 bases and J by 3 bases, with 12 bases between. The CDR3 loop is CASSIGRPIYNEQFF. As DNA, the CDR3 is TGTGCCAGTAGTATCGGCAGGCCCATCTACAATGAGCAGTTCTTC.

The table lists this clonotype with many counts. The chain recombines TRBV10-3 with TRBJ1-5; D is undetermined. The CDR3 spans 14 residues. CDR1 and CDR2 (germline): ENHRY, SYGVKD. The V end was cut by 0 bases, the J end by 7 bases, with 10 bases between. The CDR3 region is CAISESLGYQPQHF. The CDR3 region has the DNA TGTGCCATCAGTGAGTCGTTGGGGTACCAGCCCCAGCATTTT.

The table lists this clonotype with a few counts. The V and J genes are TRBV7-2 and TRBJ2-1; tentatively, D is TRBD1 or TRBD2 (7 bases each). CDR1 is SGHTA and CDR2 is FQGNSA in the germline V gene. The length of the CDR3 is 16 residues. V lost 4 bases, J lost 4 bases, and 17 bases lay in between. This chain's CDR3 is CASSSRGRGIYNEQFF. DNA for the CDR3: TGTGCCAGCAGCTCGAGGGGGCGGGGGATTTACAATGAGCAGTTCTTC.

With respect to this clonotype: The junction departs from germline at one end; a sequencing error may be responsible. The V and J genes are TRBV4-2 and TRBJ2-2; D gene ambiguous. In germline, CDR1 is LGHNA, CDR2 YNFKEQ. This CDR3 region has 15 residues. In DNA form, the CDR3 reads TGTGCCAGCAGTCAAGAAACTATTGACACCGGGGAGCTGTTTTTT. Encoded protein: CASSQETIDTGELFF.

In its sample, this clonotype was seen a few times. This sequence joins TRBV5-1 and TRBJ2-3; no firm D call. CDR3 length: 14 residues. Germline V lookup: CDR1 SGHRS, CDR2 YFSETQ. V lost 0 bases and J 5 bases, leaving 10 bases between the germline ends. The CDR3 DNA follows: TGCGCCAGCAGCTTGGGAAGCCACCAAGATACGCAGTATTTT. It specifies CASSLGSHQDTQYF.

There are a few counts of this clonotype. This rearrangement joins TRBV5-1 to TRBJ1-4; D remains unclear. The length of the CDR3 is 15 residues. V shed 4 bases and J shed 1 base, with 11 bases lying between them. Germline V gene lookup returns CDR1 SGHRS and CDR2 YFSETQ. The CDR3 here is CASSAPEGTNEKLFF. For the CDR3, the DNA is TGCGCCAGCAGCGCCCCCGAGGGAACTAATGAAAAACTGTTTTTT.

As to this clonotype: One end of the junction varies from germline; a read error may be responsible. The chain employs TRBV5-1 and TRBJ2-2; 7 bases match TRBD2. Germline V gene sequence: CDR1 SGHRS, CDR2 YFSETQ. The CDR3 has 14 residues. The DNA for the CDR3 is TGCGACAGCAGGACCCGCGGGAGCGGCGGGGAGCTGTTTTTT. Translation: CDSRTRGSGGELFF.

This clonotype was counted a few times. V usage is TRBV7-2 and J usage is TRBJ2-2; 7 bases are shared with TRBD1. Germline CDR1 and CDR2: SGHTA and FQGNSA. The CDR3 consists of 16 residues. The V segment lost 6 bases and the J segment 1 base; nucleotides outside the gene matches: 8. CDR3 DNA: TGTGCCAGCAGAAGGGGGCCGGACGGGAACACCGGGGAGCTGTTTTTT. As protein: CASRRGPDGNTGELFF. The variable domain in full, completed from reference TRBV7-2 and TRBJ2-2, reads GAGVSQSPSNKVTEKGKDVELRCDPISGHTALYWYRQSLGQGLEFLIYFQGNSAPDKSGLPSDRFSAERTGGSVSTLTIQRTQQEDSAVYLCASRRGPDGNTGELFFGEGSRLTVL.

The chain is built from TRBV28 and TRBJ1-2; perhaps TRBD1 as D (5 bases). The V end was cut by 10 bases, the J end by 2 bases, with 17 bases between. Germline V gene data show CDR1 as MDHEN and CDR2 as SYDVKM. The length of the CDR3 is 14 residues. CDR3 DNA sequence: TGTGCCACCCTACAGGCTAAGGGGAACTATGGCTACACCTTC. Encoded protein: CATLQAKGNYGYTF.

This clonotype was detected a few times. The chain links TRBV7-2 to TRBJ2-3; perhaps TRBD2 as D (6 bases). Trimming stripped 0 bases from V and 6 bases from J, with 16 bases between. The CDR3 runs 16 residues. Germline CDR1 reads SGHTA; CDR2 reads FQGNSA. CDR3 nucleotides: TGTGCCAGCAGCTTAGCGAGGGTAGCGGTGATGGATACGCAGTATTTT. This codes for CASSLARVAVMDTQYF.

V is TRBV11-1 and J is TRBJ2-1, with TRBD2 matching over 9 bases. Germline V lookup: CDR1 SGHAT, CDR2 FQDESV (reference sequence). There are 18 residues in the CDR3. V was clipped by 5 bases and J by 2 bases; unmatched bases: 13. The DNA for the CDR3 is TGTGCCAGCAGCGCCCGCAGCAATCTAGCGGGGACCTACAATGAGCAGTTCTTC. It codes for CASSARSNLAGTYNEQFF.

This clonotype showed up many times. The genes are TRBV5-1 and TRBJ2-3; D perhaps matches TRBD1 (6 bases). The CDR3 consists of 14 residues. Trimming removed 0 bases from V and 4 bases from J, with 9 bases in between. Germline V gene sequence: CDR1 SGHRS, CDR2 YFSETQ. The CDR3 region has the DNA TGCGCCAGCAGCTTGGGGGGGCCCGCAGATACGCAGTATTTT. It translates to CASSLGGPADTQYF.

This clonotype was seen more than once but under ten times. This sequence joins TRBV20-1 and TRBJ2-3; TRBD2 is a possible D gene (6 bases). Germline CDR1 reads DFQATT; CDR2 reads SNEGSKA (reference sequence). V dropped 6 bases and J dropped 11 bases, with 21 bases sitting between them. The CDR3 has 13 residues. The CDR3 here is CSAIPAPPGEQYF. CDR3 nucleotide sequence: TGCAGTGCCATCCCAGCGCCCCCGGGGGAGCAGTATTTT.

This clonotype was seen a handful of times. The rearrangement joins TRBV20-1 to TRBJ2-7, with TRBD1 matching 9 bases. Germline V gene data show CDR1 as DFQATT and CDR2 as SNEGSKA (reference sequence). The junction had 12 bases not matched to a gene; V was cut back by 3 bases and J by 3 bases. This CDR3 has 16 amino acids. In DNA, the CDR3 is TGCAGTGCTAGGCCAGCCGCCGGGACAGGGAGCTACGAGCAGTACTTC. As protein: CSARPAAGTGSYEQYF.

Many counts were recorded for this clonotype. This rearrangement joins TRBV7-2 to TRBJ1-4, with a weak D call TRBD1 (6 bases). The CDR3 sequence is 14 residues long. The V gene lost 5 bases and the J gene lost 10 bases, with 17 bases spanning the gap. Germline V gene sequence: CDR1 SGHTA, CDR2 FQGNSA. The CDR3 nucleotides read TGTGCCAGCAGCCCAGAGGGACATCTCAGAAAACTGTTTTTT. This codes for CASSPEGHLRKLFF.

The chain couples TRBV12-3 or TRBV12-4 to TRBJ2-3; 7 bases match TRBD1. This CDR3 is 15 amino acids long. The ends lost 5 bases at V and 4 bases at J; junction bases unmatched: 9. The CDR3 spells CASSPQTGIADTQYF. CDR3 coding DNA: TGTGCCAGCAGTCCACAGACAGGGATCGCAGATACGCAGTATTTT.

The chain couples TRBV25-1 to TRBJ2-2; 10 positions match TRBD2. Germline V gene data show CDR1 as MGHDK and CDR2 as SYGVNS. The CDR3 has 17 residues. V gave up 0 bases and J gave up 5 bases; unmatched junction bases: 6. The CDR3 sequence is CASSEYGAGGPTGELFF. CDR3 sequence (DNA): TGTGCCAGCAGTGAATATGGAGCGGGGGGGCCGACCGGGGAGCTGTTTTTT.

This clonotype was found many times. CDR3: CASSLAGRSTDTQYF. The CDR3 DNA reads TGTGCCAGCAGCTTAGCGGGAAGGAGCACAGATACGCAGTATTTT. The chain has TRBV7-3 and TRBJ2-3, with D possibly being TRBD2 (6 bases). Germline V CDR1 and CDR2: SGHTA, FQGTGA. The CDR3 contains 15 residues. V lost 2 bases to trimming and J lost 0 bases, with 9 bases between them.

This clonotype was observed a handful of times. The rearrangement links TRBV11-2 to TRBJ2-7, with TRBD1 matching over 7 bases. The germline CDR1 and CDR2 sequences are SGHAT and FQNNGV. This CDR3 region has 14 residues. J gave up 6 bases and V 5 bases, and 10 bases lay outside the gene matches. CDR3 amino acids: CASSQTGPRGEQYF. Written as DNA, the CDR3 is TGTGCCAGCAGCCAGACAGGGCCCCGGGGCGAGCAGTACTTC.

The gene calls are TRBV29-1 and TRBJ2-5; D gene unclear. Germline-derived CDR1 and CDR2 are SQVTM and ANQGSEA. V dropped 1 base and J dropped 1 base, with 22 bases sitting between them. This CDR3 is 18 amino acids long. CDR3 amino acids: CSVEVPYLCEHCQETQYF. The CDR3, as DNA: TGCAGCGTTGAAGTACCCTACCTTTGCGAGCACTGCCAAGAGACCCAGTACTTC.

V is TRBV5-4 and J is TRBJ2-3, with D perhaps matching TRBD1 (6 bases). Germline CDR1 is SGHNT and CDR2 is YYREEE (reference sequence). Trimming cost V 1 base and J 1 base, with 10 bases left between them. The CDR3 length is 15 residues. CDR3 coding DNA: TGTGCCAGCAGCTTGTTACAGGGTGGCACAGATACGCAGTATTTT. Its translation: CASSLLQGGTDTQYF.

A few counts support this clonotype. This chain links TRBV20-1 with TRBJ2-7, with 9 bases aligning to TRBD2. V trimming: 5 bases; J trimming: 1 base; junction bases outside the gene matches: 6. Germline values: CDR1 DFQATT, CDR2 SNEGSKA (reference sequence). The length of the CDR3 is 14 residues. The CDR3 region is CSAPNSGRSYEQYF. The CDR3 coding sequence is TGCAGTGCTCCCAACAGCGGGAGGTCCTACGAGCAGTACTTC.

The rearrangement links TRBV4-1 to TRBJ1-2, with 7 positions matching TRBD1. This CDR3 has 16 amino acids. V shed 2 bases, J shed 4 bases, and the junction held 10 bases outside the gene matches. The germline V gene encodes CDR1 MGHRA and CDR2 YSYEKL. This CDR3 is CASSQPSTGWTYGYTF. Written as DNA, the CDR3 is TGCGCCAGCAGCCAACCATCGACAGGGTGGACCTATGGCTACACCTTC.